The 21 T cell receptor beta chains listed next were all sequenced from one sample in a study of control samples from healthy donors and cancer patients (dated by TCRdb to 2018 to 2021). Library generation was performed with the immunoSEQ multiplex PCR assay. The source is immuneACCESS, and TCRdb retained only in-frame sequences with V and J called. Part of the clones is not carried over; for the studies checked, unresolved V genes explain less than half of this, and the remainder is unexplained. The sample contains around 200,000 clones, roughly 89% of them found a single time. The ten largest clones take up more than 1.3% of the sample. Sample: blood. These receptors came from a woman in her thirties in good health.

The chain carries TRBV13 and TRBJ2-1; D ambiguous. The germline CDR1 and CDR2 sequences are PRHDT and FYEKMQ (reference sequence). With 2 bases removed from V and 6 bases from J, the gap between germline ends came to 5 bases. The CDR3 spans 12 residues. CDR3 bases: TGTGCCAGCAGCTTATGGGGCAATGAGCAGTTCTTC. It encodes CASSLWGNEQFF.

Here the CDR3 DNA reads TGTGCCAGTAGTATGAGGGTGGGGTCCTATAATTCACCCCTCCACTTT. Encoded protein: CASSMRVGSYNSPLHF. The rearrangement joins TRBV19 to TRBJ1-6; D unresolved. With 3 bases removed from V and 1 base from J, the gap between germline ends came to 10 bases. The CDR3 runs 16 residues. Germline V gene data show CDR1 as LNHDA and CDR2 as SQIVND (reference sequence).

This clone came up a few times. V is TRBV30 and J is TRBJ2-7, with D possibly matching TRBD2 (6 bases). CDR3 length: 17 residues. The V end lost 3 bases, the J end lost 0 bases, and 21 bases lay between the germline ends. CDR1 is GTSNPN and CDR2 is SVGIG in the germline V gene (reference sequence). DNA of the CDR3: TGTGCCTGGAGATTCGGGACGGGAGTCTTGAGCTCCTACGAGCAGTACTTC. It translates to CAWRFGTGVLSSYEQYF.

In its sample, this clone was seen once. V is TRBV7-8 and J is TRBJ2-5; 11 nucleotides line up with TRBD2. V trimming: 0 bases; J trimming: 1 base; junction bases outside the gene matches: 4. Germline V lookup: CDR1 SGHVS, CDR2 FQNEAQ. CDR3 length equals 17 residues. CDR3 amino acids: CASSLAGLAETQETQYF. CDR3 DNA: TGTGCCAGCAGCTTAGCGGGACTAGCGGAGACCCAAGAGACCCAGTACTTC.

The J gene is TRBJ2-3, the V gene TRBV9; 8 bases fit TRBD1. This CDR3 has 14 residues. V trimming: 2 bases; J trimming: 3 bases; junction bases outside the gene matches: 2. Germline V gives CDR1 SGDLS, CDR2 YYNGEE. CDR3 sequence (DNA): TGTGCCAGCAGCGTCGGGACAGGAACAGATACGCAGTATTTT. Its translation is CASSVGTGTDTQYF.

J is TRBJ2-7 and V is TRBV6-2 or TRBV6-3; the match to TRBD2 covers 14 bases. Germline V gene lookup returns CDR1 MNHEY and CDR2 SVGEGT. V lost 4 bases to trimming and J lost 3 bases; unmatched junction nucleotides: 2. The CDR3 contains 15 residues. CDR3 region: CASSSGLAGVYEQYF. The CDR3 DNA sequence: TGTGCCAGCAGTTCGGGACTAGCGGGAGTCTACGAGCAGTACTTC.

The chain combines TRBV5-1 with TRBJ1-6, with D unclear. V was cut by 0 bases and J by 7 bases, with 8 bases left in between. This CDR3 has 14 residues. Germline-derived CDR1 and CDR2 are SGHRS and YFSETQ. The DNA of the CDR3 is TGCGCCAGCAGCTTGGGTTCTGTGAATTCACCCCTCCACTTT. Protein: CASSLGSVNSPLHF.

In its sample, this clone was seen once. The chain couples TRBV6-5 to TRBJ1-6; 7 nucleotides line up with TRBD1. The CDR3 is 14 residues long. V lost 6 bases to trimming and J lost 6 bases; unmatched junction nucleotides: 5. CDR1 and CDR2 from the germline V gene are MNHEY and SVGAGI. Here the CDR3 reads CASRGGMGNSPLHF. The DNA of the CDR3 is TGTGCCAGCAGAGGGGGCATGGGTAATTCACCCCTCCACTTT.

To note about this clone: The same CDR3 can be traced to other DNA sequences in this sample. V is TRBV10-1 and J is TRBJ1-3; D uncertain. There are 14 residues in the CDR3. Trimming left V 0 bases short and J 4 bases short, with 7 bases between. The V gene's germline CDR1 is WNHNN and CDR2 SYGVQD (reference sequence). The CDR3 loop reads CASSESGAGNTIYF. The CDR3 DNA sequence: TGCGCCAGCAGTGAGTCAGGAGCCGGAAACACCATATATTTT.

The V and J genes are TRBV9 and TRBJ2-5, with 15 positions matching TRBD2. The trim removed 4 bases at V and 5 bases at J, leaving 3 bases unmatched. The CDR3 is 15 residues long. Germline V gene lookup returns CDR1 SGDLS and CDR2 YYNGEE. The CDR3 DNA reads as TGTGCCAGCAGCAGGACTAGCGGGAGGGGTGAGACCCAGTACTTC. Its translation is CASSRTSGRGETQYF.

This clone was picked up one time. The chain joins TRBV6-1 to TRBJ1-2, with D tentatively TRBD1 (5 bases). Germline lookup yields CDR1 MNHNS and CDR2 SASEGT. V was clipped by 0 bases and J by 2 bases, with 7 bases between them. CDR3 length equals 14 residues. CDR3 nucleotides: TGTGCCAGCAGTGAAGCAAGGGGAAACTATGGCTACACCTTC. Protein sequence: CASSEARGNYGYTF.

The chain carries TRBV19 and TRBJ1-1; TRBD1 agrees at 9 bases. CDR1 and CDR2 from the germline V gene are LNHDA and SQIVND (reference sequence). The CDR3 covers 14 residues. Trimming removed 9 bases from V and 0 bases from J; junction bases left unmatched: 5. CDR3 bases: TGTGCCAGCCAGGACAGGGGTATGAACACTGAAGCTTTCTTT. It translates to CASQDRGMNTEAFF.

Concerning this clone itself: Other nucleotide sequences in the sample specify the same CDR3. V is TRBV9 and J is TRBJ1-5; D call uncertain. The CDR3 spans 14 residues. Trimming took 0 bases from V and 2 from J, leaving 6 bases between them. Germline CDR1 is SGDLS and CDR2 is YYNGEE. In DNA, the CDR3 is TGTGCCAGCAGCGTAGGCGGGGGCAATCAGCCCCAGCATTTT. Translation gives CASSVGGGNQPQHF.

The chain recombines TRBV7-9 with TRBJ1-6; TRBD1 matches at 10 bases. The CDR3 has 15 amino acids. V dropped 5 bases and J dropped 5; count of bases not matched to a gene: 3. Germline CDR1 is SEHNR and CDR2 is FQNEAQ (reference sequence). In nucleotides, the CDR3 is TGTGCCAGCAGCCCGGGACAGGGGAATAATTCACCCCTCCACTTT. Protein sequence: CASSPGQGNNSPLHF.

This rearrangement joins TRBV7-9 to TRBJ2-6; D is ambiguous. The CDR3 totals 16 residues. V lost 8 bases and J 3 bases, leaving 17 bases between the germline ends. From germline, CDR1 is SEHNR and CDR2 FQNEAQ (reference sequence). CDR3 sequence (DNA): TGTGCCAGCGGGGATCTGACTCGGGTTGGGGCCAACGTCCTGACTTTC. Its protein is CASGDLTRVGANVLTF.

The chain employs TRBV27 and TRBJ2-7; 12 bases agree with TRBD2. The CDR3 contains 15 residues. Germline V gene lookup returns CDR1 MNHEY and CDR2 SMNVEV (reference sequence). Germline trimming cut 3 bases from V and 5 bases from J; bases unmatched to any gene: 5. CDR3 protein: CASSFLAGGLNEQYF. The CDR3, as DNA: TGTGCCAGCAGTTTTCTAGCGGGGGGGTTGAACGAGCAGTACTTC.

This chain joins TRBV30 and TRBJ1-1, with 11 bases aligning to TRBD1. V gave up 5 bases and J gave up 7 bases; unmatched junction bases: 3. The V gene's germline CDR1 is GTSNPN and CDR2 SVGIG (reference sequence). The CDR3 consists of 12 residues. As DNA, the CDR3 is TGTGCCTGGGGACAGGGGGCGGGTGAAGCTTTCTTT. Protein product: CAWGQGAGEAFF.

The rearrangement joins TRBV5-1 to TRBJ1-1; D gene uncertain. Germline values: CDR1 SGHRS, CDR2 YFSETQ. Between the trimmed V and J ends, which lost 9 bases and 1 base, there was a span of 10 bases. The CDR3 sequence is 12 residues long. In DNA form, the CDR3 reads TGCGCCACCTCGGACGGGAACACTGAAGCTTTCTTT. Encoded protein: CATSDGNTEAFF.

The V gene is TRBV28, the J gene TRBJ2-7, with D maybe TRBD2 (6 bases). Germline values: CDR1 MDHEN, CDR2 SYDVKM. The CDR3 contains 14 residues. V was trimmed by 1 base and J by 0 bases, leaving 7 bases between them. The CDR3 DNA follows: TGTGCCAGCAGTTTATCGGGAGTCTCCTACGAGCAGTACTTC. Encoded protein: CASSLSGVSYEQYF.

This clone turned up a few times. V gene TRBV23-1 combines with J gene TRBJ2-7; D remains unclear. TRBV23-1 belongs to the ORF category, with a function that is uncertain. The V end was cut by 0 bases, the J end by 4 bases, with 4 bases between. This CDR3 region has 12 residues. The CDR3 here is CASSQSRYEQYF. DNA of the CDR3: TGCGCCAGCAGTCAATCAAGGTACGAGCAGTACTTC.

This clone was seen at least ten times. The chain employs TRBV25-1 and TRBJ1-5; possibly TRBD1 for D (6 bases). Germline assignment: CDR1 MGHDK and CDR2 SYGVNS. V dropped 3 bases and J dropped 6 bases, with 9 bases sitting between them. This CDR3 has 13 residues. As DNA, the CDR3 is TGTGCCAGCAGTGAGGGGGGCACTCAGCCCCAGCATTTT. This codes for CASSEGGTQPQHF. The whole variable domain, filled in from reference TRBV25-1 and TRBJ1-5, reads EADIYQTPRYLVIGTGKKITLECSQTMGHDKMYWYQQDPGMELHLIHYSYGVNSTEKGDLSSESTVSRIRTEHFPLTLESARPSHTSQYLCASSEGGTQPQHFGDGTRLSIL.